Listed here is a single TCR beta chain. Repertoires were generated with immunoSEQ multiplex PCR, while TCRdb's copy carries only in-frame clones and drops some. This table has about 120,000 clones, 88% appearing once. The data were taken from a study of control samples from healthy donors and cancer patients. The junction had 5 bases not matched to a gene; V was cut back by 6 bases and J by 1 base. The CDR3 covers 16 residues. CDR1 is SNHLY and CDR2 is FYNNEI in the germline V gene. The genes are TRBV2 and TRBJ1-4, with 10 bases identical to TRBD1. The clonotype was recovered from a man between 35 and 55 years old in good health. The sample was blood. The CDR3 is CASRNDRGRTNEKLFF. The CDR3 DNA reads TGTGCCAGCAGGAACGACAGGGGGCGAACTAATGAAAAACTGTTTTTT.